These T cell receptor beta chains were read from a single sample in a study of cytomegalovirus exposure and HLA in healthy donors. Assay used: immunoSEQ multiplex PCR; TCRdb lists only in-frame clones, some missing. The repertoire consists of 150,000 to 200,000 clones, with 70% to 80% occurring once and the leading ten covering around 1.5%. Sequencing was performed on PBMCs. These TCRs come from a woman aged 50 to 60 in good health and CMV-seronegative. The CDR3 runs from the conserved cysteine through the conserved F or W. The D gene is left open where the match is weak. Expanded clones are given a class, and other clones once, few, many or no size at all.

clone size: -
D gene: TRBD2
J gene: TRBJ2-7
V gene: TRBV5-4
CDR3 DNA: TGTGCCAGCAGCAGTGGACTAGCGGGAGCTACAAACGAGCAGTACTTC
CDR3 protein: CASSSGLAGATNEQYF

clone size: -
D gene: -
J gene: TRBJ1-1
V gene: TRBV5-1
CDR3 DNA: TGCGCCAGCAGCCCCCCAGCGGACACTGAAGCTTTCTTT
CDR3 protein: CASSPPADTEAFF

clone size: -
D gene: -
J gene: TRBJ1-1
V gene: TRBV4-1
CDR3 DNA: TGCGCCAGCAGCCAAGATTGGGCGGGCGAAGCTTTCTTT
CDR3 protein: CASSQDWAGEAFF

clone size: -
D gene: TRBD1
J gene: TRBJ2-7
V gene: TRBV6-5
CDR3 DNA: TGTGCCAGCAGCCGACAAGGGGGCCCCTACGAGCAGTACTTC
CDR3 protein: CASSRQGGPYEQYF

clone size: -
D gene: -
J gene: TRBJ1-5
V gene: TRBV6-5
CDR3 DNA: TGTGCCAGCAGGGAAGCAGGGGACAATCAGCCCCAGCATTTT
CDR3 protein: CASREAGDNQPQHF

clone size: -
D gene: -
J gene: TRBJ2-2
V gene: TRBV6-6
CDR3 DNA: TGTGCCAGCAGCCCCCTTGACACCGGGGAGCTGTTTTTT
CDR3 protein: CASSPLDTGELFF

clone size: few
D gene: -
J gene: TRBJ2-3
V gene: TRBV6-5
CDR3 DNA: TGTGCCAGCAGTTACTCGAGCCCTTCCACAGATACGCAGTATTTT
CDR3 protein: CASSYSSPSTDTQYF

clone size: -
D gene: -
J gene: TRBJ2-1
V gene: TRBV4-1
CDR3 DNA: TGCGCCAGCAGCCAAGATCCCCGACAGTTTCTTGGGGTTCGCTACAATGAGCAGTTCTTC
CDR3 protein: CASSQDPRQFLGVRYNEQFF

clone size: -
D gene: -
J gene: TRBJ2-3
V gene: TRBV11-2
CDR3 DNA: TGTGCCAGCAGCTTAGGGCAGGGGATGAGGACAGATACGCAGTATTTT
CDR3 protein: CASSLGQGMRTDTQYF

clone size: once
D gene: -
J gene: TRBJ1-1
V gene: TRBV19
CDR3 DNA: TGTGCCAGTAGACCGCTAAGGAGGGTGAACACTGAAGCTTTCTTT
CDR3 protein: CASRPLRRVNTEAFF

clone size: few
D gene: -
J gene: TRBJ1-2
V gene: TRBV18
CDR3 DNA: TGTGCCAGCTCACCACGGCAGGGCTTGGGTGGCTACACCTTC
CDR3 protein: CASSPRQGLGGYTF

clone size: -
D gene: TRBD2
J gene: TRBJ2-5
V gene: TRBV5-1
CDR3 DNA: TGCGCCAGCAGCTTGAGGCCTAGCGGCGACAAAGAGACCCAGTACTTC
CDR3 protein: CASSLRPSGDKETQYF

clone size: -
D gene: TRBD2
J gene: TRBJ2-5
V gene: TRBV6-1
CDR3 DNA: TGTGCCAGCAGAGCGGGGGGAGAGACCCAGTACTTC
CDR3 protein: CASRAGGETQYF

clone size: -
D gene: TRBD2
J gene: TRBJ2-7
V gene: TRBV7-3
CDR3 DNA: TGTGCCAGCAGCTTAAAAGCGGGAGTCGGAGAGCAGTACTTC
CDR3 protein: CASSLKAGVGEQYF

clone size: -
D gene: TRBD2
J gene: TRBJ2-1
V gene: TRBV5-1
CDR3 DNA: TGCGCCAGCAGCCTAGGGACTGGATGGGGGGGGGAGCAGTTCTTC
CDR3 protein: CASSLGTGWGGEQFF

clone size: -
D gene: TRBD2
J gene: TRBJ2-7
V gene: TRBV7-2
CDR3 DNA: TGTGCCAGCAGCTTAGGTGGACTAGCAAGCAACGAGCAGTACTTC
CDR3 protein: CASSLGGLASNEQYF

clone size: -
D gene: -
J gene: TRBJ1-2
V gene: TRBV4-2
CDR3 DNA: TGTGCCAGCAGCCAAGACCTATTGGACAGATCCTTTAACTATGGCTACACCTTC
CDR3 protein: CASSQDLLDRSFNYGYTF

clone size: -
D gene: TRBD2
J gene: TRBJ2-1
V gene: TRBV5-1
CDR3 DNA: TGCGCCAGCAGCCGACTAGCGGGGGGCTCCTACAATGAGCAGTTCTTC
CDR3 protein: CASSRLAGGSYNEQFF

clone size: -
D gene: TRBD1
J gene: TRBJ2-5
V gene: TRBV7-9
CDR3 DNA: TGTGCCAGCAGCTCGGGACAGGGTGTAGGAGAGACCCAGTACTTC
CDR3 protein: CASSSGQGVGETQYF

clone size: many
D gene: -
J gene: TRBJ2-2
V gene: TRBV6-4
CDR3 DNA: TGTGCCAGCAGTGACTCTAGTCACAACACCGGGGAGCTGTTTTTT
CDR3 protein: CASSDSSHNTGELFF

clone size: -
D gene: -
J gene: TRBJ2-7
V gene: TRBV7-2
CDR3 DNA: TGTGCCAGCAGCCCTCGATTGCTAGCGACCCACGGCGAGCAGTACTTC
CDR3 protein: CASSPRLLATHGEQYF

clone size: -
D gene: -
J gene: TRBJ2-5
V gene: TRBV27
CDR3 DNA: TGTGCCAGCAGTTTATCGATGGGGCAGGCGCAAGAGACCCAGTACTTC
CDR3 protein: CASSLSMGQAQETQYF

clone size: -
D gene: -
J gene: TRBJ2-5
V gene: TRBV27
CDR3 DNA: TGTGCCAGCAGTGAGGGCAGGGGAAGGGAGACCCAGTACTTC
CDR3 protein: CASSEGRGRETQYF